Presented here are 21 T cell receptor beta chains from one specimen sequenced in a study of cytomegalovirus exposure and HLA in healthy donors. The PCR used 60 Vbeta and 13 Jbeta primers. TCRdb's table, derived via immunoSEQ multiplex PCR, lists solely in-frame clones and lacks some. In the table there are roughly 89,000 clones, roughly 80% of which are singletons. Sequencing input: PBMCs. All receptors derive from a man aged 25 to 45 in good health and CMV-seropositive.

The chain carries TRBV2 and TRBJ2-1; maybe TRBD2 (6 bases). Trimming shortened V by 4 bases and J by 0 bases, and 19 bases separated the two germline ends. Germline loops: CDR1 SNHLY, CDR2 FYNNEI. The CDR3 loop spans 18 amino acids. The CDR3: CASSGGVGVPSSYNEQFF. Here the CDR3 DNA reads TGTGCCAGCAGTGGGGGGGTGGGAGTCCCGAGCTCCTACAATGAGCAGTTCTTC.

Only one count was recorded for this clone. The rearrangement uses TRBV2 and TRBJ1-3; tentatively, D is TRBD1 (5 bases). The V and J ends lost 6 bases and 1 base respectively, with 13 bases between them. CDR1 is SNHLY, CDR2 FYNNEI, per germline. CDR3 size: 15 residues. For the CDR3, the DNA is TGTGCCAGCAGCGGAGTAAGGGGTTCTGGAAACACCATATATTTT. Translated, it gives CASSGVRGSGNTIYF.

This chain uses TRBV27 with TRBJ2-7, with D perhaps matching TRBD1 (6 bases). The CDR3 is made up of 16 amino acids. Per germline, CDR1 MNHEY and CDR2 SMNVEV (reference sequence). The V end was cut by 5 bases, the J end by 0 bases, with 17 bases between. CDR3 in DNA: TGTGCCAGCAGTCCCCAGGGGATGTTACGCTCCTACGAGCAGTACTTC. This codes for CASSPQGMLRSYEQYF.

This clone was counted once. The chain uses TRBV4-1 and TRBJ2-1, with D tentatively TRBD1 (8 bases). The length of the CDR3 is 17 residues. CDR1 and CDR2 from the germline V gene are MGHRA and YSYEKL. V was cut by 2 bases and J by 4 bases, with 18 bases left in between. The CDR3 nucleotides read TGCGCCAGCAGCCAAAACCCGCGGGGGACAGGATACAATGAGCAGTTCTTC. Encoded protein: CASSQNPRGTGYNEQFF.

This chain uses TRBV6-5 with TRBJ1-5; D may be TRBD1 (6 bases). The CDR3 has 14 residues. Germline loops: CDR1 MNHEY, CDR2 SVGAGI. Deletions cut 7 bases from V and 2 bases from J, with 12 bases between. The CDR3 coding sequence is TGTGCCAGCACCCCCCCAGGGGGCAATCAGCCCCAGCATTTT. As protein: CASTPPGGNQPQHF.

This clone was observed many times. The V call is TRBV6-1, the J call TRBJ1-1; TRBD1 aligns across 9 bases. The CDR3 is made up of 15 amino acids. CDR1 MNHNS and CDR2 SASEGT come from the germline V gene. Trimming cost V 4 bases and J 3 bases; bases outside gene matches: 6. CDR3 in DNA: TGTGCCAGCAGTGTCCTACAGGGGGCGTACACTGAAGCTTTCTTT. The encoded protein is CASSVLQGAYTEAFF.

This sequence joins TRBV4-2 and TRBJ2-6, with a weak D call TRBD2 (5 bases). The CDR3 is made up of 17 amino acids. Germline CDR1 is LGHNA and CDR2 is YNFKEQ. V shed 4 bases and J shed 0 bases, with 13 bases lying between them. This chain's CDR3 is CASSRADSSSGANVLTF. CDR3 in DNA: TGTGCCAGCAGCCGCGCGGACTCCTCCTCTGGGGCCAACGTCCTGACTTTC.

The rearrangement links TRBV5-4 to TRBJ2-5; perhaps TRBD1 as D (5 bases). Trimming removed 1 base from V and 4 bases from J, with 14 bases in between. This CDR3 spans 15 amino acids. Germline V gene sequence: CDR1 SGHNT, CDR2 YYREEE (reference sequence). CDR3 region: CASSLFGVGLETQYF. Written as DNA, the CDR3 is TGTGCCAGCAGCTTGTTTGGGGTGGGGCTAGAGACCCAGTACTTC.

The chain has TRBV7-3 and TRBJ2-3; the D gene is possibly TRBD2 (5 bases). Per the germline V gene, CDR1 is SGHTA and CDR2 is FQGTGA. Trimming removed 2 bases from V and 2 bases from J, with 8 bases in between. The CDR3 consists of 14 residues. The CDR3 protein is CASSLGLATDTQYF. CDR3 coding DNA: TGTGCCAGCAGCTTAGGACTTGCCACAGATACGCAGTATTTT.

This sequence joins TRBV18 and TRBJ1-1; D is unresolved. The CDR3 spans 16 residues. The germline gives CDR1 KGHSH, CDR2 LQKENI. Trimming took 3 bases from V and 1 from J, leaving 15 bases between them. Here the CDR3 reads CASSPLGSLENTEAFF. The CDR3 nucleotides are TGTGCCAGCTCACCCCTAGGGAGCTTGGAGAACACTGAAGCTTTCTTT. Full variable domain (missing parts from reference TRBV18 and TRBJ1-1): NAGVMQNPRHLVRRRGQEARLRCSPMKGHSHVYWYRQLPEEGLKFMVYLQKENIIDESGMPKERFSAEFPKEGPSILRIQQVVRGDSAAYFCASSPLGSLENTEAFFGQGTRLTVV.

A single count supports this clone. The genes are TRBV5-1 and TRBJ2-1; TRBD2 is a possible D gene (6 bases). Looked up from germline, CDR1 is SGHRS and CDR2 is YFSETQ. The V gene lost 4 bases and the J gene lost 0 bases, with 11 bases spanning the gap. The CDR3 spans 15 residues. The CDR3: CASSPDSGSYNEQFF. In nucleotides, the CDR3 is TGCGCCAGCAGCCCGGATAGCGGCTCCTACAATGAGCAGTTCTTC.

This sequence joins TRBV5-5 and TRBJ2-7; 14 bases agree with TRBD2. CDR1 is SGHKS, CDR2 YYEKEE, per germline (reference sequence). V shed 3 bases and J 3 bases; nucleotides not matched to a gene: 2. This CDR3 has 15 amino acids. In DNA, the CDR3 is TGTGCCAGCAGCTCGGGACTAGCGGGGGACTACGAGCAGTACTTC. It yields the protein CASSSGLAGDYEQYF.

The chain couples TRBV10-2 to TRBJ1-2; D may be TRBD1 (6 bases). With 3 bases removed from V and 4 bases from J, the gap between germline ends came to 15 bases. The CDR3 covers 15 residues. Germline CDR1 WSHSY, CDR2 SAAADI. Here the CDR3 DNA reads TGCGCCAGCAGTGATTTCGGACAGACCCTCTATGGCTACACCTTC. It yields the protein CASSDFGQTLYGYTF.

This chain uses TRBV7-9 with TRBJ1-2, with D perhaps TRBD1 (6 bases). The germline V gene encodes CDR1 SEHNR and CDR2 FQNEAQ (reference sequence). Trimming left V 5 bases short and J 4 bases short, with 17 bases between. The length of the CDR3 is 15 residues. This CDR3 is CASSPPLDRIYGYTF. The DNA for the CDR3 is TGTGCCAGCAGCCCACCACTGGACAGAATCTATGGCTACACCTTC. The full variable domain, with the rest looked up from reference TRBV7-9 and TRBJ1-2, is DTGVSQNPRHKITKRGQNVTFRCDPISEHNRLYWYRQTLGQGPEFLTYFQNEAQLEKSRLLSDRFSAERPKGSFSTLEIQRTEQGDSAMYLCASSPPLDRIYGYTFGSGTRLTVV.

The J gene is TRBJ2-5, the V gene TRBV5-4, with 16 nucleotides matching TRBD2. The V gene's germline CDR1 is SGHNT and CDR2 YYREEE (reference sequence). The CDR3 extends over 17 amino acids. V trimming: 4 bases; J trimming: 5 bases; junction bases outside the gene matches: 8. The CDR3 DNA follows: TGTGCCAGCAGCACGGGACTAGCGGGGGGGCCGGCCGAGACCCAGTACTTC. The encoded protein is CASSTGLAGGPAETQYF.

The CDR3 sequence is CASSQARDRGYEQYF. As DNA, the CDR3 is TGTGCCAGCAGCCAAGCGCGGGACAGGGGCTACGAGCAGTACTTC. This chain joins TRBV4-2 and TRBJ2-7; the match to TRBD1 covers 10 bases. The CDR3 covers 15 residues. After removal of 1 base from V and 3 bases from J, the junction contained 3 bases not matched to a gene. Germline CDR1 LGHNA, CDR2 YNFKEQ.

DNA for the CDR3: TGTGCCAGCAGCTGGACATCAACAAACACTGAAGCTTTCTTT. It is translated as CASSWTSTNTEAFF. The chain has TRBV6-6 and TRBJ1-1, with a weak D call TRBD1 (5 bases). The CDR3 is 14 residues long. V was shortened by 6 bases and J by 2 bases, with 13 bases between the two germline ends. Germline-derived CDR1 and CDR2 are MNHNY and SVGAGI (reference sequence).

CDR3 protein: CASSMGQNYGYTF. CDR3 DNA sequence: TGTGCCAGCAGCATGGGACAGAACTATGGCTACACCTTC. The rearrangement links TRBV5-4 to TRBJ1-2; TRBD1 agrees at 7 bases. V gave up 4 bases and J gave up 2 bases; unmatched junction bases: 2. Germline V CDR1 and CDR2: SGHNT, YYREEE (reference sequence). This CDR3 comprises 13 residues.

The chain is built from TRBV27 and TRBJ2-3, with D perhaps TRBD2 (5 bases). Deletions cut 4 bases from V and 2 bases from J, with 10 bases between. The CDR3 sequence is 14 residues long. The germline V gene has CDR1 MNHEY and CDR2 SMNVEV (reference sequence). The CDR3, as DNA: TGTGCCAGCAGTTCCGGACTTGACACAGATACGCAGTATTTT. Its protein product is CASSSGLDTDTQYF.

The rearrangement links TRBV18 to TRBJ1-5; D is perhaps TRBD1 (5 bases). There are 16 residues in the CDR3. V was shortened by 0 bases and J by 1 base, with 10 bases between the two germline ends. Germline V gene data show CDR1 as KGHSH and CDR2 as LQKENI. CDR3 protein: CASSPPGGGSNQPQHF. The CDR3, as DNA: TGTGCCAGCTCACCACCGGGCGGGGGAAGCAATCAGCCCCAGCATTTT.

The chain links TRBV6-5 to TRBJ2-7, with no clear D. Deletions cut 2 bases from V and 2 bases from J, with 13 bases between. The germline gives CDR1 MNHEY, CDR2 SVGAGI. CDR3 size: 15 residues. CDR3 sequence: CASSYRSNVAYEQYF. The CDR3 nucleotides are TGTGCCAGCAGTTACCGGTCTAACGTCGCCTACGAGCAGTACTTC.